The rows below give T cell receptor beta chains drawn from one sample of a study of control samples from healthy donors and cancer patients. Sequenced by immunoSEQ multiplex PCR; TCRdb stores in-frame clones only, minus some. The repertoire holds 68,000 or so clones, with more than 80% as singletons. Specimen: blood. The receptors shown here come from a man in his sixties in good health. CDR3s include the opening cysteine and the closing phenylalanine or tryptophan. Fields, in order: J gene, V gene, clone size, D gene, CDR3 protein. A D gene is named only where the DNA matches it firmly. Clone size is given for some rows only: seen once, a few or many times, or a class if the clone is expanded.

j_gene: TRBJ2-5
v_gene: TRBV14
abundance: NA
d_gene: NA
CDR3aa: CASSQDRGAQYF

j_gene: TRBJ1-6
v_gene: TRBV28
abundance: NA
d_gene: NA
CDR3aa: CASRLTGRNSPLHF

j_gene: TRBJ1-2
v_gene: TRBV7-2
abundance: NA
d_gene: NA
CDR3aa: CASNSNLGYNGYTF

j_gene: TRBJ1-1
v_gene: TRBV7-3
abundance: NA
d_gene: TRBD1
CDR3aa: CASSSGGSSEAFF

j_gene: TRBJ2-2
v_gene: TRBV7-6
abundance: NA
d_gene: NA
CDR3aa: CASSPLSGRGTGELFF

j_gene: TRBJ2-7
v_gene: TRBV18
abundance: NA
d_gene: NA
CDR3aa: CASSSRADEQYF

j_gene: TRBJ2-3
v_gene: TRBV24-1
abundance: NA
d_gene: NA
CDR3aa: CATSDGGRTEFTDTQYF

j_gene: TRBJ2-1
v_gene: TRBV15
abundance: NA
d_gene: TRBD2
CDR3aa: CATSMGTSGIGQFF

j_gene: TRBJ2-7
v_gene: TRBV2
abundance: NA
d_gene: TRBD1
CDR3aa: CASKRRTGDLSYEQYF

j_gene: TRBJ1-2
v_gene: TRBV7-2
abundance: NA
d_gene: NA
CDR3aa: CASSWRQHGYTF

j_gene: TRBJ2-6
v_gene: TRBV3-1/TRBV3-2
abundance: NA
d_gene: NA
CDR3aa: CASSQRGGQGSGANVLTF

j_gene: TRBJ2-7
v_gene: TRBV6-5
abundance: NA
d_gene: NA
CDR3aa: CASSLNREYEQYF

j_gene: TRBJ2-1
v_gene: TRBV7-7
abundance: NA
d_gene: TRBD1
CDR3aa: CASSLNGWDSRNEQFF

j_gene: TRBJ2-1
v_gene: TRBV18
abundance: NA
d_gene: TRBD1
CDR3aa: CASSPSGQRPYNEQFF

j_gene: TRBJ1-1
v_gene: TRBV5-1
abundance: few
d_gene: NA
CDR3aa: CASSLVGPMNTEAFF

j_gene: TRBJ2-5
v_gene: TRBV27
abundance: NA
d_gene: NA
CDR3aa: CASGQPETQYF

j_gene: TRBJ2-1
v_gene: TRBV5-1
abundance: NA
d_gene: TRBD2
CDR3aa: CASRKAGDNEQFF

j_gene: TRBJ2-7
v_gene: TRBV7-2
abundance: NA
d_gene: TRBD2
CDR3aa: CASSSSAGGSYEQYF

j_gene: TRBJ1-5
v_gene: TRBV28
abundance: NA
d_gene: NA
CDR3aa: CASSLSGTPNQPQHF

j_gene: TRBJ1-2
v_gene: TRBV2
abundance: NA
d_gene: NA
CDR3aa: CASSEHTDTNGYTF

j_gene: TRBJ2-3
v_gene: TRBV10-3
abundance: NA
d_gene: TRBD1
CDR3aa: CAISESGTGGARGDTQYF

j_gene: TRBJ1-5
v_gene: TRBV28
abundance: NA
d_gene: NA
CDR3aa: CASSLLTSGEPQHF

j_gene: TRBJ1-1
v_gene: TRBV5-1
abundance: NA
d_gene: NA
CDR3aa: CASSLSVSMNTEAFF

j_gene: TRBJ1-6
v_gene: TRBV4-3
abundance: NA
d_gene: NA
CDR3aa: CASSQDLPRGAQNSPLHF

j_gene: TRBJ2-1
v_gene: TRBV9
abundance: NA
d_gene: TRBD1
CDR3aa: CASNPLTGGSYNEQFF

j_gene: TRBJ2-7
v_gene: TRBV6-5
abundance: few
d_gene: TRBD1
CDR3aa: CASRTQGMSSYEQYF

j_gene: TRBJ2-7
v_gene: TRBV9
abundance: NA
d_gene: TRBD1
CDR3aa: CASSRRDREGEQYF

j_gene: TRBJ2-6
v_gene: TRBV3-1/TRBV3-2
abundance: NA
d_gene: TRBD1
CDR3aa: CASSSGTGNSGANVLTF

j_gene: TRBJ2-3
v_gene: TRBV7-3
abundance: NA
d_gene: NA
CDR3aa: CASSSSTDTQYF